Below, one T cell receptor (beta chain) is given with its context. As yet, its antigen is unknown. The source of the sample is a study of identical twins. General study results and limits: Modelling approaches yielded underestimates of out-of-frame TCR alpha sharing between monozygotic twins. In drawing conclusions, the study used cross-sectional statistical analysis and did not follow the same donors.

Germline CDR1 reads MNHNS; CDR2 reads SASEGT. V lost 10 bases, J lost 8 bases, and 21 bases lay in between. The CDR3 consists of 14 residues. A universal primer binding site was introduced by template switching. The final cDNA contained unique molecular identifiers. TCRdb recomputed calls from the 5' RACE reads with MiXCR, one row per CDR3 protein. The data contain hundreds of thousands of distinct CDR3 sequences, less than 25% of them seen just once; the ten biggest clones take up around 3%. The data were also submitted as part of a second study, on T cells expressing NK-cell markers. As reported in that work: Among four donors, these clonotypes also ranked first in the CD3+CD56-NKG2C+ fraction.

The sequenced sample was CD4+ T cells sorted from blood. The TCR comes from a woman between 18 and 29 years old in good health. The V call is TRBV6-1, the J call TRBJ2-1; D possibly corresponds to TRBD2 (6 bases). The CDR3 DNA is TGTGCCACACGCCCAGCGGGCACCGGCGATGAGCAGTTCTTC. This translates into CATRPAGTGDEQFF.